One and the same sample provided the 5 T cell receptor beta chains below, sequenced in a study of blood T cell repertoires in COVID-19. Generated by immunoSEQ multiplex PCR, the TCRdb table keeps only in-frame clones and is missing some. The table includes 120,000 or so clones, 81% detected once. Sequenced material: peripheral blood. All receptors derive from a man aged 25-45 years with COVID-19, enrolled during active disease.

The chain carries TRBV7-2 and TRBJ2-1; 8 bases are shared with TRBD1. The J segment lost 3 bases and the V segment lost 2 bases, leaving 6 bases of the junction unmatched. Germline V gene lookup returns CDR1 SGHTA and CDR2 FQGNSA. CDR3 length: 16 residues. The CDR3 loop is CASSLYGQGNYNEQFF. The CDR3 nucleotides read TGTGCCAGCAGCTTATATGGACAGGGCAACTACAATGAGCAGTTCTTC. The complete variable domain, with remaining parts taken from reference TRBV7-2 and TRBJ2-1, reads GAGVSQSPSNKVTEKGKDVELRCDPISGHTALYWYRQSLGQGLEFLIYFQGNSAPDKSGLPSDRFSAERTGGSVSTLTIQRTQQEDSAVYLCASSLYGQGNYNEQFFGPGTRLTVL.

The chain carries TRBV11-2 and TRBJ1-5; D is unclear. The CDR3 totals 13 residues. With 5 bases removed from V and 7 bases from J, the gap between germline ends came to 12 bases. Germline V gene data show CDR1 as SGHAT and CDR2 as FQNNGV. CDR3 sequence: CASSPRGGQPQHF. In nucleotides, the CDR3 is TGTGCCAGCAGCCCTCGGGGAGGACAGCCCCAGCATTTT.

This rearrangement joins TRBV6-1 to TRBJ2-3; the match to TRBD2 covers 13 bases. The CDR3 covers 15 residues. Germline V lookup: CDR1 MNHNS, CDR2 SASEGT. The trim removed 2 bases at V and 4 bases at J, leaving 0 bases unmatched. CDR3: CASSETSGGADTQYF. The CDR3 bases are TGTGCCAGCAGTGAAACTAGCGGGGGGGCAGATACGCAGTATTTT.

CDR3 residues: CASSSGQEPWETQYF. The CDR3 DNA follows: TGTGCCAGCAGCTCAGGACAGGAACCCTGGGAGACCCAGTACTTC. This chain joins TRBV11-2 and TRBJ2-5; 7 bases agree with TRBD1. The V and J ends lost 4 bases and 5 bases, in that order; junction bases with no gene match: 10. The CDR3 length is 15 residues. Germline CDR1 is SGHAT and CDR2 is FQNNGV.

CDR3 bases: TGTGCCAGTAGTATAGCTGCGGGCCAGCCTCAAGAGACCCAGTACTTC. Translated, it gives CASSIAAGQPQETQYF. The rearrangement links TRBV19 to TRBJ2-5; the D gene is possibly TRBD2 (5 bases). Per the germline V gene, CDR1 is LNHDA and CDR2 is SQIVND (reference sequence). The CDR3 has 16 residues. V was trimmed by 1 base and J by 2 bases, leaving 14 bases between them.